Shown below are 25 T cell receptor beta chains from a single sample sequenced in a study of shared clonotypes between healthy human individuals. Clones were sequenced by immunoSEQ multiplex PCR, and TCRdb holds only the in-frame ones, with some missing. The sample consists of roughly 570,000 clones, 95% to 98% of them appearing once. CD45RO negativity and positive selection for CCR7 defined naive CD8 cells, a population that excluded terminally differentiated effector memory CD45RA+ cells. Sequencing was carried out using naive CD8+ T cells sorted from blood. All receptors come from a young man in good health.

This clone occurred once. The V call is TRBV28, the J call TRBJ2-7; 10 bases are shared with TRBD1. After removal of 7 bases from V and 6 bases from J, the junction contained 12 bases not matched to a gene. The germline CDR1 and CDR2 sequences are MDHEN and SYDVKM. This CDR3 has 15 amino acids. This chain's CDR3 is CASTEGGTGAREQYF. CDR3 nucleotide sequence: TGTGCCAGCACCGAAGGGGGGACAGGGGCTCGCGAGCAGTACTTC.

The CDR3 DNA follows: TGTGCCAGCGACACACTGACAGGGTACAATGAGCAGTTCTTC. Translating gives CASDTLTGYNEQFF. The chain has TRBV7-9 and TRBJ2-1; 7 bases are a match to TRBD1. Germline V gene sequence: CDR1 SEHNR, CDR2 FQNEAQ (reference sequence). The CDR3 covers 14 residues. The V gene end was trimmed by 8 bases and the J gene end by 4 bases; junction bases not matched to a gene: 8.

The genes are TRBV9 and TRBJ1-4; 8 nucleotides agree with TRBD1. Per germline, CDR1 SGDLS and CDR2 YYNGEE. V gave up 2 bases and J gave up 7 bases; unmatched junction bases: 7. This CDR3 is built from 15 residues. This CDR3 reads CASSVNGQGFEKLFF. The CDR3 DNA reads TGTGCCAGCAGCGTCAACGGACAGGGTTTTGAAAAACTGTTTTTT. The full variable domain, its missing parts supplied by reference TRBV9 and TRBJ1-4, is DSGVTQTPKHLITATGQRVTLRCSPRSGDLSVYWYQQSLDQGLQFLIQYYNGEERAKGNILERFSAQQFPDLHSELNLSSLELGDSALYFCASSVNGQGFEKLFFGSGTQLSVL.

The CDR3 DNA is TGTGCCAGCAGCTTAGAGGGGGACAGGATCCCCACCGGGGAGCTGTTTTTT. It encodes CASSLEGDRIPTGELFF. This rearrangement joins TRBV7-9 to TRBJ2-2; 8 bases align to TRBD1. Germline lookup yields CDR1 SEHNR and CDR2 FQNEAQ (reference sequence). The CDR3 spans 17 residues. The ends lost 1 base at V and 4 bases at J; junction bases unmatched: 8.

The CDR3 here is CASSIGLAGGGETQYF. The CDR3 DNA reads as TGTGCCAGCAGTATCGGACTAGCGGGAGGCGGGGAGACCCAGTACTTC. V usage is TRBV27 and J usage is TRBJ2-5; the match to TRBD2 covers 14 bases. The V segment lost 5 bases and the J segment 5 bases; nucleotides outside the gene matches: 7. The CDR3 covers 16 residues. In germline, CDR1 is MNHEY, CDR2 SMNVEV (reference sequence).

The rearrangement uses TRBV7-8 and TRBJ2-7; D is unresolved. CDR1 is SGHVS, CDR2 FQNEAQ, per germline. This CDR3 has 13 amino acids. Trimming left V 3 bases short and J 4 bases short, with 10 bases between. This chain's CDR3 is CASSLGLRYEQYF. For the CDR3, the DNA is TGTGCCAGCAGCTTGGGCCTACGTTACGAGCAGTACTTC.

The V gene is TRBV6-1, the J gene TRBJ2-1; 7 positions agree with TRBD2. Germline V gene data show CDR1 as MNHNS and CDR2 as SASEGT. Trimming took 2 bases from V and 4 from J; bases not matched to a gene: 8. CDR3 length: 16 residues. This chain's CDR3 is CASSENWRESYNEQFF. CDR3 nucleotide sequence: TGTGCCAGCAGTGAAAATTGGCGGGAGTCTTACAATGAGCAGTTCTTC.

CDR3 DNA sequence: TGCGCCAGCAGCCAAGACGAACTTGGCCAGCCCCAGCATTTT. Protein product: CASSQDELGQPQHF. V gene TRBV4-1 combines with J gene TRBJ1-5; D gene uncertain. This CDR3 comprises 14 residues. V was trimmed by 0 bases and J by 7 bases, leaving 10 bases between them. Germline V CDR1 and CDR2: MGHRA, YSYEKL.

A word on this clone: Different DNA sequences within this sample yield the same CDR3. The J gene is TRBJ2-2, the V gene TRBV7-3; no reliable D call. The CDR3 covers 12 residues. Germline V CDR1 and CDR2: SGHTA, FQGTGA. V was cut by 3 bases and J by 5 bases, with 4 bases left in between. In nucleotides, the CDR3 is TGTGCCAGCAGCTTGGGGACCGGGGAGCTGTTTTTT. Protein product: CASSLGTGELFF.

This clone came up once. The chain combines TRBV7-2 with TRBJ2-7; D call uncertain. The V gene's germline CDR1 is SGHTA and CDR2 FQGNSA. V was cut by 2 bases and J by 3 bases, with 11 bases left in between. The CDR3 has 14 amino acids. CDR3 sequence: CASSLSYIVYEQYF. CDR3 nucleotides: TGTGCCAGCAGCTTATCATACATCGTCTACGAGCAGTACTTC.

V usage is TRBV7-8 and J usage is TRBJ1-5, with unresolved D. V lost 2 bases to trimming and J lost 5 bases, with 22 bases between them. Germline CDR1 reads SGHVS; CDR2 reads FQNEAQ. The CDR3 runs 18 residues. CDR3 sequence reads: CASSLLALPVEGDQPQHF. As DNA, the CDR3 is TGTGCCAGCAGCTTACTCGCTTTGCCGGTTGAAGGTGATCAGCCCCAGCATTTT.

The chain couples TRBV6-1 to TRBJ2-7, with a weak D call TRBD2 (5 bases). V lost 2 bases, J lost 3 bases, and 11 bases lay in between. The CDR3 is 14 residues long. In germline, CDR1 is MNHNS, CDR2 SASEGT. The CDR3 bases are TGTGCCAGCAGTGAATTCCGGGGAAACTACGAGCAGTACTTC. Its translation is CASSEFRGNYEQYF.

V gene TRBV4-3 combines with J gene TRBJ1-2, with 9 bases identical to TRBD1. J gave up 3 bases and V 1 base, and 9 bases lay outside the gene matches. CDR1 is LGHNA and CDR2 is YSLEER in the germline V gene. The CDR3 has 17 residues. CDR3 protein: CASSQVLQGAKDYGYTF. In nucleotides, the CDR3 is TGCGCCAGCAGCCAAGTTCTACAGGGGGCAAAGGACTATGGCTACACCTTC.

CDR3 loop: CASSPGLLEAKNIQYF. CDR3 DNA: TGTGCCAGCAGCCCGGGACTTTTAGAGGCCAAAAACATTCAGTACTTC. This chain joins TRBV27 and TRBJ2-4; possible D gene TRBD2, 6 bases. Germline V gives CDR1 MNHEY, CDR2 SMNVEV (reference sequence). V was trimmed by 6 bases and J by 1 base, leaving 16 bases between them. The CDR3 covers 16 residues.

J is TRBJ2-7 and V is TRBV27; tentative D call: TRBD1 (5 bases). This CDR3 spans 11 amino acids. Germline loops: CDR1 MNHEY, CDR2 SMNVEV (reference sequence). The V gene lost 10 bases and the J gene lost 3 bases, with 10 bases spanning the gap. The CDR3 DNA is TGTGCCACCGTGCAGGGCTACGAGCAGTACTTC. Amino acid sequence: CATVQGYEQYF.

The chain joins TRBV10-3 to TRBJ1-1; TRBD1 agrees at 7 bases. The V gene end was trimmed by 6 bases and the J gene end by 1 base; junction bases not matched to a gene: 2. The CDR3 loop spans 13 amino acids. Germline V CDR1 and CDR2: ENHRY, SYGVKD. CDR3 loop: CAISGTANTEAFF. CDR3 DNA sequence: TGTGCCATCAGCGGGACAGCGAACACTGAAGCTTTCTTT.

The chain links TRBV18 to TRBJ2-7, with no clear D. Germline V gene data show CDR1 as KGHSH and CDR2 as LQKENI. V lost 4 bases to trimming and J lost 2 bases, with 12 bases between them. The CDR3 spans 14 residues. The CDR3: CASSQVGQAYEQYF. CDR3 DNA sequence: TGTGCCAGCTCACAGGTGGGCCAGGCCTACGAGCAGTACTTC.

This rearrangement joins TRBV7-6 to TRBJ2-7; 10 nucleotides line up with TRBD2. Germline CDR1 reads SGHVS; CDR2 reads FNYEAQ. V dropped 4 bases and J dropped 5; count of bases not matched to a gene: 8. CDR3 length: 15 residues. The CDR3 region is CASSSTSGTGHEQYF. DNA for the CDR3: TGTGCCAGCAGCTCCACTAGCGGGACGGGACACGAGCAGTACTTC.

CDR3 sequence: CASGGMADTTYEQYF. The CDR3 DNA reads TGTGCCAGCGGTGGGATGGCTGACACTACCTACGAGCAGTACTTC. The chain recombines TRBV9 with TRBJ2-7, with D unclear. Germline CDR1 is SGDLS and CDR2 is YYNGEE. There are 15 residues in the CDR3. V gave up 7 bases and J gave up 2 bases, with 19 bases separating them.

The chain combines TRBV29-1 with TRBJ2-7; 9 nucleotides line up with TRBD2. The V gene end was trimmed by 2 bases and the J gene end by 4 bases; junction bases not matched to a gene: 6. The CDR3 consists of 14 residues. Germline V gene data show CDR1 as SQVTM and CDR2 as ANQGSEA. The CDR3 reads CSVEYETSGYEQYF. The CDR3 nucleotides read TGCAGCGTTGAATACGAGACTAGCGGATACGAGCAGTACTTC.

The chain joins TRBV5-1 to TRBJ2-7; D is possibly TRBD1 or TRBD2 (5 bases each). V was clipped by 0 bases and J by 0 bases, with 10 bases between them. This CDR3 contains 15 residues. Germline V gene sequence: CDR1 SGHRS, CDR2 YFSETQ. The CDR3 DNA follows: TGCGCCAGCAGCTTGGAAGGGACGAGCTCCTACGAGCAGTACTTC. It is translated as CASSLEGTSSYEQYF. Full variable domain (rest looked up from reference TRBV5-1 and TRBJ2-7): KAGVTQTPRYLIKTRGQQVTLSCSPISGHRSVSWYQQTPGQGLQFLFEYFSETQRNKGNFPGRFSGRQFSNSRSEMNVSTLELGDSALYLCASSLEGTSSYEQYFGPGTRLTVT.

The CDR3 loop is CASSLGSRLAGANVLTF. In DNA, the CDR3 is TGTGCCAGCAGCTTAGGGTCCAGGCTGGCTGGGGCCAACGTCCTGACTTTC. V is TRBV7-8 and J is TRBJ2-6, with no clear D. Trimming took off 1 base at V and 2 bases at J, with 12 bases between the two ends. The germline CDR1 and CDR2 sequences are SGHVS and FQNEAQ. The CDR3 spans 17 residues. Filled out from reference TRBV7-8 and TRBJ2-6, the complete variable domain reads GAGVSQSPRYKVAKRGQDVALRCDPISGHVSLFWYQQALGQGPEFLTYFQNEAQLDKSGLPSDRFFAERPEGSVSTLKIQRTQQEDSAVYLCASSLGSRLAGANVLTFGAGSRLTVL.

V usage is TRBV7-8 and J usage is TRBJ2-7; 7 bases map to TRBD1. V shed 4 bases, J shed 3 bases, and the junction held 6 bases outside the gene matches. The CDR3 consists of 14 residues. Per germline, CDR1 SGHVS and CDR2 FQNEAQ. CDR3: CASSSDRVDYEQYF. The DNA of the CDR3 is TGTGCCAGCAGCTCAGACAGGGTGGACTACGAGCAGTACTTC.

The rearrangement joins TRBV27 to TRBJ2-7; 9 bases line up with TRBD2. Germline CDR1 is MNHEY and CDR2 is SMNVEV (reference sequence). The CDR3 totals 14 residues. V gave up 2 bases and J gave up 3 bases; unmatched junction bases: 2. The CDR3 loop is CASSLLAGYYEQYF. The CDR3 nucleotides read TGTGCCAGCAGTTTACTAGCGGGATACTACGAGCAGTACTTC.

The chain joins TRBV21-1 to TRBJ2-3; TRBD1 is the table's D call, not checked against the DNA. TRBV21-1 is flagged as a pseudogene. The CDR3 has 15 residues. CDR3 nucleotide sequence: TGTGCCAGCAGGATACAGGGATGGGGCACAGATACGCAGTATTTT. It yields the protein CASRIQGWGTDTQYF.